This record concerns one T cell receptor beta chain sequence. The target of this receptor is not known. Within one base of it there is no much larger clone, and no base qualities were kept. This record belongs to a study of CD8+ T cells in alopecia areata (dated by TCRdb to 2017 to 2018). For the study in its entirety: Treated patients were enrolled in an open-label pilot trial of oral tofacitinib, 5 to 10 mg twice daily, for moderate-to-severe alopecia areata. Tofacitinib was administered for 6 to 18 months, and 6 months of follow-up off drug were then conducted to assess delayed response and recurrence. Disease severity in treated patients was measured with the SALT score, which quantifies the percentage of affected scalp surface area. In both human patients and the C3H/HeJ mouse model, the study applied high-throughput TCRbeta sequencing to look at T cell clonal expansion in alopecia areata. On the human side, TCRbeta sequencing was run on scalp tissue and on sorted CD4+ and CD8+ peripheral blood T cells from healthy controls and from alopecia areata patients with either patchy or totalis/universalis disease. Patients on tofacitinib were biopsied at baseline and after 4 and 24 weeks of treatment, and several of the patients also had a later scalp biopsy. Scalp clonality was compared across normal scalp (n=4), patchy alopecia areata scalp (n=8), and alopecia totalis/universalis scalp (n=8). The RNA source kit depended on sample type: the PAXgene miRNA kit for fixed scalp, the miRNeasy kit for PBMCs, and the RNeasy kit for mouse skin. TCRbeta CDR3 regions were amplified by immunoSEQ multiplex PCR using 35 Vbeta forward and 13 Jbeta reverse primers. What the research found in general, with its limitations: Lesional scalp, especially in alopecia totalis/universalis, showed higher clonality and more expanded CD8+ clones than normal scalp, suggesting antigenic drive. The treated cohort was small, with a single nonresponder, so links between baseline CD8+ expansion and response need larger studies. Unlike mouse skin, which is dominated by gammadelta T cells, normal human skin has resident alphabeta T cells that are also sequenced, and this complicates analysis of the scalp TCR repertoire. With tofacitinib, both scalp clonality and the number of expanded CD8+ clones among the top 100 scalp clones went down significantly. Shared TCR sequences between patients were less evident than in mice, which may be partly attributable to HLA diversity in the patient population. Many expanded lesional clones persisted in scalp and blood during tofacitinib treatment, which may partly explain relapse after stopping treatment.

Receptors were amplified or captured by the immunoSEQ multiplex PCR assay. RNA was extracted from all samples and reverse transcribed into cDNA as template for TCR sequencing. SuperScript III was used for first-strand cDNA synthesis, primed with a 2:1 mix of oligo-dT and random hexamers. Amplification bias was assessed with a synthetic immune receptor repertoire, and residual bias was removed computationally. The authors' pipeline ran thus. Raw reads were preprocessed to remove errors, and CDR3 was defined according to IMGT conventions as the region from the conserved cysteine to phenylalanine. To get clonality, Shannon entropy was normalized by log2 of the number of productive unique TCRs and the result was subtracted from 1. CD4 or CD8 identity of scalp clones was inferred by cross-referencing scalp TCRbeta sequences with sorted blood CD4 and CD8 repertoires. The table was pulled from immuneACCESS by TCRdb, which kept in-frame rearrangements only. Such tables lose some clones; where checked, under half of the loss comes from unresolved V genes, and the rest has no known cause. V, J and clone size reflect that table, while D and trimming were determined from the DNA. Here the sample has about 200,000 clones; about 62% occur a single time. Together, the top ten hold roughly 5% of the sample.

The V end loses 3 bases and the J end loses 2 bases, and a stretch of 11 bases separates them. The CDR3 sequence holds 15 residues, the cysteine and phenylalanine included. Left in the record is the CDR3 DNA by itself, 45 bases read in frame from the first base. The germline V gene encodes CDR1 SEHNR and CDR2 FQNEAQ (reference sequence). The time point label here, explained by the study, means: 20 to 30 weeks on oral tofacitinib. Per the publication, the treatment or condition label means: oral pan-JAK inhibitor, 5-10 mg twice daily. From alopecia areata patients, peripheral blood was collected along with lesional scalp punch biopsies. PBMCs were isolated by density centrifugation and stained for CD3, CD4 and CD8, after which CD4+ and CD8+ T cells were sorted on a FACSAria.

The specimen was CD4+ T cells sorted from blood, collected at week 24, from a patient treated with tofacitinib. The rearrangement joined TRBV7-9 to TRBJ2-1; possibly the D gene is TRBD2, per 5 matching bases. The sequence derives from a human donor with alopecia areata. The DNA sequence reads TGTGCCAGCAGCTTGGCCAGCGGTACCTACAATGAGCAGTTCTTC. The translation is CASSLASGTYNEQFF.